This T cell receptor beta chain was sequenced for a study of human T cells and chemical hapten exposure. Study in general: Patch testing placed 0.01% DPC on the upper back, with readings at 6 days. Per-sample TCR yield variability stemmed mainly from small pooled library volume differences.

Each CDR3 protein gets one entry after TCRdb re-called the RACE reads with MiXCR. Of some 57,000 distinct CDR3 sequences listed, more than 9% are singletons. Time point of the sample: pre-sensitization, week 0. Described treatment: therapeutic diphenylcyclopropenone sensitization with weekly scalp DPC. Whole blood, unfractionated, served as the material for total RNA extraction. The CDR3 is made up of 15 amino acids. Per germline, CDR1 SQVTM and CDR2 ANQGSEA. Trimming took off 1 base at V and 1 base at J, with 13 bases between the two ends. Regarding this clonotype: Antigen unknown.

Study-wide points: Expanded TCRs clustered into significantly more large CDR3 similarity groups than controls, the analysis revealed.

V gene TRBV29-1 combines with J gene TRBJ1-1; D is possibly TRBD1 (5 bases). The receptor was derived from a woman aged 25 to 39 with alopecia areata. Some clones in this sample may be carry-over from other donors' samples. The source material was whole blood, sampled in connection with sensitization to the hapten diphenylcyclopropenone (DPC). The CDR3 coding sequence is TGCAGCGTTGAAGTCCGCAGGGATAGGAACACTGAAGCTTTCTTT. This translates into CSVEVRRDRNTEAFF. The full variable domain, its missing parts supplied by reference TRBV29-1 and TRBJ1-1, is SAVISQKPSRDICQRGTSLTIQCQVDSQVTMMFWYRQQPGQSLTLIATANQGSEATYESGFVIDKFPISRPNLTFSTLTVSNMSPEDSSIYLCSVEVRRDRNTEAFFGQGTRLTVV.